This TCR beta chain was identified in a study of T cell repertoires in cytomegalovirus infection. At the level of the study: From public TCR beta signatures came an indication of both CMV infection and matching HLA type.

Per the germline V gene, CDR1 is SQVTM and CDR2 is ANQGSEA. The CDR3 extends over 13 amino acids. The ends lost 6 bases at V and 0 bases at J; junction bases unmatched: 4. This clonotype has just a few counts. Its cognate antigen is unknown. TCRdb re-derived calls from the reads in MiXCR, one entry per CDR3 protein. The repertoire has about 78,000 distinct CDR3 sequences, approximately 42% of them found once; the top ten carry roughly 93%. Findings and limits, study-wide: Summed frequency of public TCR beta families distinguished CMV carriers with the relevant HLA. There were HLA-C-restricted CMV-specific TCR beta clonotypes dominating the ex vivo response.

The chain employs TRBV29-1 and TRBJ1-1, with 7 nucleotides matching TRBD1. This TCR came from a human donor in good health (CMV status not recorded). Some clones in this sample may be carry-over from other donors' samples. The input for sequencing was CD8+ T cells from cultured PBMCs, taken from culture after CMV antigen stimulation. The CDR3 spells CSVRQGMNTEAFF. DNA for the CDR3: TGCAGCGTCCGACAGGGTATGAACACTGAAGCTTTCTTT. Full variable domain (outside the CDR3, taken from reference TRBV29-1 and TRBJ1-1): SAVISQKPSRDICQRGTSLTIQCQVDSQVTMMFWYRQQPGQSLTLIATANQGSEATYESGFVIDKFPISRPNLTFSTLTVSNMSPEDSSIYLCSVRQGMNTEAFFGQGTRLTVV.